These 11 T cell receptor beta chains share one sample of origin, sequenced in a study of control samples from healthy donors and cancer patients. The data were produced by immunoSEQ multiplex PCR, yet TCRdb's version contains in-frame clones alone and is incomplete. This sample has some 140,000 clones; about 95% occur once, and the top ten carry more than 13%. Sequences were obtained from PBMCs. These receptors were taken from a man in his sixties with colorectal cancer.

The chain carries TRBV6-2 or TRBV6-3 and TRBJ1-5, with D possibly matching TRBD1 (6 bases). Trimming took off 2 bases at V and 6 bases at J, with 20 bases between the two ends. CDR1 is MNHEY and CDR2 is SVGEGT in the germline V gene. The CDR3 is 17 residues long. CDR3 coding DNA: TGTGCCAGCAGTTACGCAGGGGCTGGAGGGCTTAGTCAGCCCCAGCATTTT. Translated, it gives CASSYAGAGGLSQPQHF.

The rearrangement joins TRBV12-3 or TRBV12-4 to TRBJ1-2; D perhaps matches TRBD1 (6 bases). The germline V and J ends were trimmed by 6 bases and 7 bases, with 15 bases remaining between them. The CDR3 contains 13 residues. CDR3 in DNA: TGTGCCAGCAGCCCTGACAGGCCCGTTGGCTACACCTTC. Its translation: CASSPDRPVGYTF.

Only one count was recorded for this clone. The CDR3 loop reads CASSPTGRDTEAFF. For the CDR3, the DNA is TGTGCCAGCAGTCCTACAGGGAGGGACACTGAAGCTTTCTTT. The chain links TRBV11-2 to TRBJ1-1; D is perhaps TRBD1 (6 bases). Trimming removed 6 bases from V and 3 bases from J, with 14 bases in between. This CDR3 is 14 amino acids long. From germline, CDR1 is SGHAT and CDR2 FQNNGV.

The CDR3 is CASSQQGADGELFF. The CDR3 bases are TGCGCCAGCAGCCAACAGGGGGCCGACGGGGAGCTGTTTTTT. V usage is TRBV4-3 and J usage is TRBJ2-2; 8 bases fit TRBD1. Germline CDR1 reads LGHNA; CDR2 reads YSLEER. The CDR3 sequence is 14 residues long. V was clipped by 2 bases and J by 7 bases; unmatched bases: 3.

V usage is TRBV5-8 and J usage is TRBJ1-1; TRBD1 aligns across 9 bases. This CDR3 is built from 15 residues. Germline V gives CDR1 SGHTS, CDR2 YDEGEE. J was trimmed by 1 base and V by 4 bases; bases with no gene match: 5. CDR3 bases: TGTGCCAGCAGCCGCCTGGGACAGGGGAACACTGAAGCTTTCTTT. It yields the protein CASSRLGQGNTEAFF.

This clone was observed a single time. The J gene is TRBJ2-3, the V gene TRBV18, with D perhaps matching TRBD1 (6 bases). The germline CDR1 and CDR2 sequences are KGHSH and LQKENI. The CDR3 has 14 residues. V lost 6 bases and J 4 bases, leaving 14 bases between the germline ends. CDR3 amino acids: CASSNRDRPDTQYF. The CDR3 DNA reads TGTGCCAGCTCCAACAGGGATCGACCAGATACGCAGTATTTT.

V and J are TRBV4-3 and TRBJ1-3; D remains ambiguous. The CDR3 totals 16 residues. The V gene lost 2 bases and the J gene lost 0 bases, with 11 bases spanning the gap. Germline V gene sequence: CDR1 LGHNA, CDR2 YSLEER. The CDR3 DNA sequence: TGCGCCAGCAGCCAAATGATAGTAGGCTCTGGAAACACCATATATTTT. Protein product: CASSQMIVGSGNTIYF.

CDR3 amino acids: CASTPGVIANTEAFF. The CDR3, as DNA: TGTGCCAGCACCCCAGGGGTAATAGCGAACACTGAAGCTTTCTTT. V gene TRBV28 combines with J gene TRBJ1-1; the D gene is possibly TRBD1 (6 bases). CDR1 and CDR2 from the germline V gene are MDHEN and SYDVKM. V lost 7 bases and J 1 base, leaving 16 bases between the germline ends. This CDR3 has 15 residues.

This clone showed up just a few times. V gene TRBV6-2 or TRBV6-3 combines with J gene TRBJ1-1, with D perhaps matching TRBD1 (6 bases). V lost 4 bases, J lost 1 base, and 13 bases lay in between. The CDR3 extends over 15 amino acids. Germline-derived CDR1 and CDR2 are MNHEY and SVGEGT. CDR3: CASSSQGLTNTEAFF. The DNA for the CDR3 is TGTGCCAGCAGTTCCCAGGGGTTGACGAACACTGAAGCTTTCTTT.

V is TRBV28 and J is TRBJ1-1; D unresolved. Trimming took off 6 bases at V and 4 bases at J, with 15 bases between the two ends. The germline CDR1 and CDR2 sequences are MDHEN and SYDVKM. The CDR3 length is 14 residues. The CDR3 sequence is CASSPLSGGTEAFF. CDR3 sequence (DNA): TGTGCCAGCAGCCCTCTTAGTGGAGGCACTGAAGCTTTCTTT.

J is TRBJ1-1 and V is TRBV6-5; possible D gene TRBD1, 5 bases. Germline lookup yields CDR1 MNHEY and CDR2 SVGAGI. Trimming took 3 bases from V and 6 from J, leaving 14 bases between them. CDR3 size: 14 residues. The CDR3 region is CASSYSQGIPEAFF. The CDR3, as DNA: TGTGCCAGCAGTTATTCTCAGGGAATCCCTGAAGCTTTCTTT.